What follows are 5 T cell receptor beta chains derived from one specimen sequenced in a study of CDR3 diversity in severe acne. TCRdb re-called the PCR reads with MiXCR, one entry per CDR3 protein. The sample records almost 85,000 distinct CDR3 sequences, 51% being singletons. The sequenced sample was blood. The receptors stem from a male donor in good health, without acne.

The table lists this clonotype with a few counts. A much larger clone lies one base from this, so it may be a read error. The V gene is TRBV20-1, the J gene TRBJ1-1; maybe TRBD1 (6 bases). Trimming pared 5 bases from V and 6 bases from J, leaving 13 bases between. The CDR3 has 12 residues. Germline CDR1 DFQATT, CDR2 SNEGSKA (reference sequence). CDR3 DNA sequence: TGCAGTGCTGGGCGGGGGCTATCTGAAGCTTTCTTT. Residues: CSAGRGLSEAFF.

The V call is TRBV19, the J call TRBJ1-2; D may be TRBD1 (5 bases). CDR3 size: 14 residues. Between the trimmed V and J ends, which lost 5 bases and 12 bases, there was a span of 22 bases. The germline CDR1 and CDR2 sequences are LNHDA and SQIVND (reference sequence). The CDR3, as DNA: TGTGCCAGTAGTGTAGGAGGGGTGCGAATCGCGAACACCTTC. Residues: CASSVGGVRIANTF.

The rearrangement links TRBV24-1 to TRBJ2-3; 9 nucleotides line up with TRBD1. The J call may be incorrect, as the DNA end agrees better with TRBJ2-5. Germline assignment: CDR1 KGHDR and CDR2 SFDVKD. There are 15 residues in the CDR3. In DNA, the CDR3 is TGTGCCACCAGTGATTATACAGGGGGCGGAGAGACCCAGTACTTC. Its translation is CATSDYTGGGETQYF.

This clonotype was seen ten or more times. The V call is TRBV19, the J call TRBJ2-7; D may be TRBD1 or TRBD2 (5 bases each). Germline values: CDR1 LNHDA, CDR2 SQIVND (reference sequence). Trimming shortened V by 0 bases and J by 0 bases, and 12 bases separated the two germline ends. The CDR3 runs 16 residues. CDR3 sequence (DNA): TGTGCCAGTAGTATAGATTTGGGGACGTCCTCCTACGAGCAGTACTTC. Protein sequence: CASSIDLGTSSYEQYF. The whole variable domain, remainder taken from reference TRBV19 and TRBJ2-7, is DGGITQSPKYLFRKEGQNVTLSCEQNLNHDAMYWYRQDPGQGLRLIYYSQIVNDFQKGDIAEGYSVSREKKESFPLTVTSAQKNPTAFYLCASSIDLGTSSYEQYFGPGTRLTVT.

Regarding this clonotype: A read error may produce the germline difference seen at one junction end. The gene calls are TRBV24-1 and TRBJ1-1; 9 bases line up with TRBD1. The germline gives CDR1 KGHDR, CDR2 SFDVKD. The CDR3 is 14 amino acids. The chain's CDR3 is CATRSGGTGLAAFF. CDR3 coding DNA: TGTGCTACCAGGTCAGGGGGGACAGGGCTTGCAGCTTTCTTT.